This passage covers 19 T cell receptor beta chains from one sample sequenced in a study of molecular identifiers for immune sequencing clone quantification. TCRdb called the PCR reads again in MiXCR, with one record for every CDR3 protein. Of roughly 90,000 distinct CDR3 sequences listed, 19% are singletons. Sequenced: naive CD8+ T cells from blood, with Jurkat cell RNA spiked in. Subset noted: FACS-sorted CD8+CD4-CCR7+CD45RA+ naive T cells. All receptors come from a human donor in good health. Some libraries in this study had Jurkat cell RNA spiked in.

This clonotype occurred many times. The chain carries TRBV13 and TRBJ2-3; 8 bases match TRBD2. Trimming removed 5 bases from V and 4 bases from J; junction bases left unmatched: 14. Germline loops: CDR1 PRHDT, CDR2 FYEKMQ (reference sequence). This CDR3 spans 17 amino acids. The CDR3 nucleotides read TGTGCCAGCAGCCCCCGGGGGGGATCGTGGGCAGCAGATACGCAGTATTTT. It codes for CASSPRGGSWAADTQYF.

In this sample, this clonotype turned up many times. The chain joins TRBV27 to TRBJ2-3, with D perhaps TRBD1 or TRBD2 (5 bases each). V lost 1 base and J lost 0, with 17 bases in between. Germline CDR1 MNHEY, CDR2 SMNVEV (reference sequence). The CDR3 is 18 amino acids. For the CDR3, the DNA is TGTGCCAGCAGTTTATGGGGGACGGGATACCTTAGCACAGATACGCAGTATTTT. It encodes CASSLWGTGYLSTDTQYF.

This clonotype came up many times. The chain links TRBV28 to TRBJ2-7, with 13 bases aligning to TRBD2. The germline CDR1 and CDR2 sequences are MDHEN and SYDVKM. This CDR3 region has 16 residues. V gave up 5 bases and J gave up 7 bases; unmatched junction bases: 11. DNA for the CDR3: TGTGCCAGCAGTCTGCGGACTAGCGGGAGCCGGGGAGAGCAGTACTTC. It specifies CASSLRTSGSRGEQYF.

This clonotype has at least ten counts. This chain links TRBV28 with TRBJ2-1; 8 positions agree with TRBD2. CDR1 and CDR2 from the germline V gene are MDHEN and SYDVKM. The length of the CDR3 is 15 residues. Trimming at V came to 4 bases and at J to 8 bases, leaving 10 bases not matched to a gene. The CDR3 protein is CASSSLGPGGDEQFF. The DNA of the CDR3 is TGTGCCAGCAGTTCACTAGGCCCCGGGGGGGATGAGCAGTTCTTC.

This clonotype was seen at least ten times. The CDR3 reads CASSLAYGTSSGELFF. The CDR3 coding sequence is TGTGCCAGCAGCTTAGCGTACGGGACTAGTTCCGGGGAGCTGTTTTTT. The V and J genes are TRBV7-2 and TRBJ2-2; TRBD2 matches 8 bases. With 0 bases clipped from V and 6 bases from J, the junction kept 6 bases outside the gene matches. Germline CDR1 is SGHTA and CDR2 is FQGNSA. The CDR3 is 16 amino acids.

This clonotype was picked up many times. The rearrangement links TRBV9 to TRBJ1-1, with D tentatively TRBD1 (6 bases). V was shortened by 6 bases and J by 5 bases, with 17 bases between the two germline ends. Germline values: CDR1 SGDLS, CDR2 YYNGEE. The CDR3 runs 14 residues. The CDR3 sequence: CASTEGGDGTEAFF. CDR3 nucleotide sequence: TGTGCCAGCACCGAGGGGGGGGACGGAACTGAAGCTTTCTTT. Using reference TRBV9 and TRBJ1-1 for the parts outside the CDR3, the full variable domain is DSGVTQTPKHLITATGQRVTLRCSPRSGDLSVYWYQQSLDQGLQFLIQYYNGEERAKGNILERFSAQQFPDLHSELNLSSLELGDSALYFCASTEGGDGTEAFFGQGTRLTVV.

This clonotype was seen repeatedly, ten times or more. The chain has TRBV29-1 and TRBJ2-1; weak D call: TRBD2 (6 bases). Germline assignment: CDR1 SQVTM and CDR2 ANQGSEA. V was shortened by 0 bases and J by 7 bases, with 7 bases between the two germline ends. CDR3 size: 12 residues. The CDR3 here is CSVEERGNEQFF. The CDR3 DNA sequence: TGCAGCGTTGAAGAACGGGGGAATGAGCAGTTCTTC.

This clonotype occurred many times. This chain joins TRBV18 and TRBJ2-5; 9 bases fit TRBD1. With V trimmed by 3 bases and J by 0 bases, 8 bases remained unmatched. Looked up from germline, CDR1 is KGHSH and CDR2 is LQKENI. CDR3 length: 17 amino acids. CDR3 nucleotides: TGTGCCAGCTCACCGAAACAGGGGGCGGGGTACCAAGAGACCCAGTACTTC. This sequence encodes CASSPKQGAGYQETQYF.

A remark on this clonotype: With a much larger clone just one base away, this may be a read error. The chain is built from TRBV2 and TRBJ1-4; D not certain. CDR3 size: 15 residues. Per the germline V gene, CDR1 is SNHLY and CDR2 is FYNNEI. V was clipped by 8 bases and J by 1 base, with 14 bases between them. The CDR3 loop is CASGLSEETNEKLFF. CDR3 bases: TGTGCCAGCGGCCTCTCGGAGGAAACTAATGAAAAACTGTTTTTT.

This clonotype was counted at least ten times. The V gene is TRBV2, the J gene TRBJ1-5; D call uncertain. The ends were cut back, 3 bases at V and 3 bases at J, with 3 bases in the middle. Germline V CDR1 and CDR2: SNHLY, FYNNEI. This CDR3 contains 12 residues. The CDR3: CASSDYNQPQHF. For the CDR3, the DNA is TGTGCCAGCAGTGATTACAATCAGCCCCAGCATTTT.

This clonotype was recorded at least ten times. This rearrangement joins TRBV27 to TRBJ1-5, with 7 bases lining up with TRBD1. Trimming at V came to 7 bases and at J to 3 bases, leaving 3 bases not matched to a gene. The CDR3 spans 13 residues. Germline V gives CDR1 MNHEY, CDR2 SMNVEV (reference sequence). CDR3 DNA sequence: TGTGCCAGCACCACAGGGGACAATCAGCCCCAGCATTTT. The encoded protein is CASTTGDNQPQHF.

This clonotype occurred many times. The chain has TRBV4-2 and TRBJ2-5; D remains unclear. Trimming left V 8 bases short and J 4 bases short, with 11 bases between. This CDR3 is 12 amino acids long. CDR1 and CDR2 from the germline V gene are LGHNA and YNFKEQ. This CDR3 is CASGPIGETQYF. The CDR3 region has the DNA TGTGCCAGCGGGCCGATTGGAGAGACCCAGTACTTC.

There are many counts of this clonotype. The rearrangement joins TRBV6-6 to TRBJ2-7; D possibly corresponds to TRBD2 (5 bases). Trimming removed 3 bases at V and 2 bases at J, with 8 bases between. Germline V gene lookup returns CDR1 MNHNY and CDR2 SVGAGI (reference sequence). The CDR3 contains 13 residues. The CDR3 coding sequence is TGTGCCAGCAGTTATACCGGGACCTACGAGCAGTACTTC. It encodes CASSYTGTYEQYF.

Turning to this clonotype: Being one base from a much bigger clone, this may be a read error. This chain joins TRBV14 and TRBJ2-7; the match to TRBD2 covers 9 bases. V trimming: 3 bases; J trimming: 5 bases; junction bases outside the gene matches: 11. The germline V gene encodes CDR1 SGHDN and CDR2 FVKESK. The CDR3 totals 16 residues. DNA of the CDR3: TGTGCCAGCAGCCAGGGTTTAGCGGGAGTCGCCCACGAGCAGTACTTC. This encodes CASSQGLAGVAHEQYF.

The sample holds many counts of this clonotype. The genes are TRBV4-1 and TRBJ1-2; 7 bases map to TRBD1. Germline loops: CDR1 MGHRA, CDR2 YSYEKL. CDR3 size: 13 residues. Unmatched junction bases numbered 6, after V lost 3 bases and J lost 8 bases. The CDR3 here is CASSQNDRAGYTF. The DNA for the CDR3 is TGCGCCAGCAGCCAGAATGACAGGGCAGGCTACACCTTC.

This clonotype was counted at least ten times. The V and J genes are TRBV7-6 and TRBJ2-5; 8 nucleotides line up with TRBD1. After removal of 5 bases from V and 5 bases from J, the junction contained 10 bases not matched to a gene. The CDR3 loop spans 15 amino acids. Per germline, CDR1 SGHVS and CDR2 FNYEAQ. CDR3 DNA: TGTGCCAGCAGCCACGACACAGGGGGGTACGAGACCCAGTACTTC. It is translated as CASSHDTGGYETQYF.

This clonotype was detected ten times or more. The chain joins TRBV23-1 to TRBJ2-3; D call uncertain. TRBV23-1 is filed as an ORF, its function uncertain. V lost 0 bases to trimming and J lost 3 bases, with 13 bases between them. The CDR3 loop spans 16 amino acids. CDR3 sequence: CASSQSRKKETDTQYF. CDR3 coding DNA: TGCGCCAGCAGTCAATCGAGGAAAAAAGAAACAGATACGCAGTATTTT.

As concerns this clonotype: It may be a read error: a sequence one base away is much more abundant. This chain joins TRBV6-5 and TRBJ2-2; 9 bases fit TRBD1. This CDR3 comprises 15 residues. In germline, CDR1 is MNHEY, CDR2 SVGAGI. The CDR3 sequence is CASSTRQGGGGELLF. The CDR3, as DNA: TGTGCCAGCAGTACGAGACAGGGGGGGGGCGGGGAGCTGCTTTTT.

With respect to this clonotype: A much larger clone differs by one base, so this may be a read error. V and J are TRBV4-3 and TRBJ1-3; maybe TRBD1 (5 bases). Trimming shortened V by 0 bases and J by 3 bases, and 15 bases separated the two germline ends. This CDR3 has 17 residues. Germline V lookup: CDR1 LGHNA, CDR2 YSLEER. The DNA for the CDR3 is TGCGCCAGCAGCCAAGATCGGGTCGGGACCCTTGGAAACACCATATATTTT. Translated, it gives CASSQDRVGTLGNTIYF.